A selection of T cell receptor beta chains follows, all from one sample in a study of blood T cell repertoires in COVID-19. Libraries were prepared by immunoSEQ multiplex PCR; TCRdb keeps only in-frame clonotypes and omits some of them. The sample carries some 450,000 clones, about 90% recorded once. Sequences were obtained from peripheral blood. Source of these receptors: a man aged 18 to 35 with COVID-19, enrolled during active disease. Both conserved end residues are part of each CDR3. The order of the fields is D gene, J gene, CDR3 length, V gene, clone size, CDR3 protein, CDR3 DNA. D genes are given only for firm matches. For some rows the clone size is stated as once, few or many, or as a class when expanded; others skip it.

D gene: -
J gene: TRBJ2-3
CDR3 length: 14
V gene: TRBV5-5
clone size: once
CDR3 protein: CASSGSTYTDTQYF
CDR3 DNA: TGTGCCAGCAGCGGGTCGACATACACAGATACGCAGTATTTT

D gene: -
J gene: TRBJ2-4
CDR3 length: 13
V gene: TRBV10-3
clone size: -
CDR3 protein: CATSLGGKNIQYF
CDR3 DNA: TGTGCCACCTCTCTGGGGGGCAAAAACATTCAGTACTTC

D gene: -
J gene: TRBJ2-2
CDR3 length: 16
V gene: TRBV2
clone size: -
CDR3 protein: CASSESRLLNTGELFF
CDR3 DNA: TGTGCCAGCAGTGAATCGAGGTTATTGAACACCGGGGAGCTGTTTTTT

D gene: -
J gene: TRBJ1-3
CDR3 length: 12
V gene: TRBV2
clone size: -
CDR3 protein: CASRYSGNTIYF
CDR3 DNA: TGTGCCAGCAGGTACTCTGGAAACACCATATATTTT

D gene: -
J gene: TRBJ1-5
CDR3 length: 13
V gene: TRBV5-8
clone size: -
CDR3 protein: CASNREVSQPQHF
CDR3 DNA: TGTGCCAGCAACAGGGAAGTTAGTCAGCCCCAGCATTTT

D gene: -
J gene: TRBJ2-1
CDR3 length: 14
V gene: TRBV10-1
clone size: -
CDR3 protein: CASRSGAFDNEQFF
CDR3 DNA: TGCGCCAGCAGGAGTGGGGCGTTCGACAATGAGCAGTTCTTC

D gene: TRBD1
J gene: TRBJ2-2
CDR3 length: 15
V gene: TRBV7-8
clone size: -
CDR3 protein: CASSPGTVGPGELFF
CDR3 DNA: TGTGCCAGCAGTCCCGGGACAGTAGGACCCGGGGAGCTGTTTTTT

D gene: TRBD1
J gene: TRBJ2-7
CDR3 length: 19
V gene: TRBV6-6
clone size: -
CDR3 protein: CASSLTDSQGPGSSYEQYF
CDR3 DNA: TGTGCCAGCAGTCTTACAGACTCACAGGGGCCGGGGAGCTCCTACGAGCAGTACTTC

D gene: TRBD1
J gene: TRBJ2-3
CDR3 length: 15
V gene: TRBV5-5
clone size: -
CDR3 protein: CASSWTGGWTDTQYF
CDR3 DNA: TGTGCCAGCAGTTGGACAGGGGGCTGGACAGATACGCAGTATTTT

D gene: TRBD2
J gene: TRBJ2-1
CDR3 length: 16
V gene: TRBV27
clone size: -
CDR3 protein: CASSLSGTSLLNEQFF
CDR3 DNA: TGTGCCAGCAGTTTATCCGGGACTAGCCTCTTGAATGAGCAGTTCTTC

D gene: -
J gene: TRBJ1-2
CDR3 length: 13
V gene: TRBV4-2
clone size: -
CDR3 protein: CASSQRGVYGYTF
CDR3 DNA: TGTGCCAGCAGCCAAAGGGGCGTCTATGGCTACACCTTC

D gene: -
J gene: TRBJ2-1
CDR3 length: 12
V gene: TRBV12-5
clone size: -
CDR3 protein: CASGRERYEQFF
CDR3 DNA: TGTGCTAGTGGCCGGGAGAGGTATGAGCAGTTCTTC

D gene: -
J gene: TRBJ2-2
CDR3 length: 13
V gene: TRBV19
clone size: -
CDR3 protein: CASSTGWAGELFF
CDR3 DNA: TGTGCCAGTAGTACAGGGTGGGCCGGGGAGCTGTTTTTT

D gene: -
J gene: TRBJ1-1
CDR3 length: 12
V gene: TRBV2
clone size: -
CDR3 protein: CASSRGLTEAFF
CDR3 DNA: TGTGCCAGCAGCCGGGGTCTCACTGAAGCTTTCTTT

D gene: -
J gene: TRBJ1-1
CDR3 length: 14
V gene: TRBV7-3
clone size: -
CDR3 protein: CASSLQHGNTEAFF
CDR3 DNA: TGTGCCAGCAGTCTCCAACATGGGAACACTGAAGCTTTCTTT

D gene: TRBD1
J gene: TRBJ1-4
CDR3 length: 12
V gene: TRBV6-5
clone size: -
CDR3 protein: CASQGVDSLLFF
CDR3 DNA: TGTGCCAGCCAGGGGGTGGACAGTCTTCTGTTTTTT

D gene: -
J gene: TRBJ1-1
CDR3 length: 14
V gene: TRBV7-9
clone size: -
CDR3 protein: CASSLGGVNTEAFF
CDR3 DNA: TGTGCCAGCAGCTTAGGCGGCGTGAACACTGAAGCTTTCTTT

D gene: TRBD1
J gene: TRBJ1-2
CDR3 length: 15
V gene: TRBV5-1
clone size: -
CDR3 protein: CASSLEQGMFSGYTF
CDR3 DNA: TGCGCCAGCAGCTTGGAACAGGGGATGTTCTCTGGCTACACCTTC

D gene: TRBD2
J gene: TRBJ2-3
CDR3 length: 17
V gene: TRBV7-2
clone size: -
CDR3 protein: CASSLAVASGSTDTQYF
CDR3 DNA: TGTGCCAGCAGCTTAGCTGTGGCTAGCGGGAGTACAGATACGCAGTATTTT

D gene: -
J gene: TRBJ2-3
CDR3 length: 11
V gene: TRBV14
clone size: -
CDR3 protein: CASSHTDTQYF
CDR3 DNA: TGTGCCAGCAGTCACACAGATACGCAGTATTTT

D gene: -
J gene: TRBJ2-5
CDR3 length: 13
V gene: TRBV5-1
clone size: -
CDR3 protein: CASRPGEEETQYF
CDR3 DNA: TGCGCCAGCCGACCGGGGGAAGAAGAGACCCAGTACTTC

D gene: -
J gene: TRBJ1-3
CDR3 length: 15
V gene: TRBV6-5
clone size: few
CDR3 protein: CASTRARDSGNTIYF
CDR3 DNA: TGTGCCAGCACCCGGGCCCGGGACTCTGGAAACACCATATATTTT

D gene: TRBD1
J gene: TRBJ1-2
CDR3 length: 12
V gene: TRBV5-8
clone size: few
CDR3 protein: CASSFRGHGYTF
CDR3 DNA: TGTGCCAGCAGCTTCAGGGGGCATGGCTACACCTTC

D gene: TRBD2
J gene: TRBJ2-1
CDR3 length: 15
V gene: TRBV27
clone size: -
CDR3 protein: CASSFGLAGGNEQFF
CDR3 DNA: TGTGCCAGCAGTTTTGGTCTAGCGGGAGGGAATGAGCAGTTCTTC

D gene: -
J gene: TRBJ1-1
CDR3 length: 12
V gene: TRBV13
clone size: -
CDR3 protein: CASSGRDTEAFF
CDR3 DNA: TGTGCCAGCAGCGGCAGGGACACTGAAGCTTTCTTT

D gene: TRBD2
J gene: TRBJ2-1
CDR3 length: 15
V gene: TRBV19
clone size: -
CDR3 protein: CASRASGISYNEQFF
CDR3 DNA: TGTGCCAGTAGGGCGAGCGGGATATCCTACAATGAGCAGTTCTTC

D gene: -
J gene: TRBJ1-2
CDR3 length: 11
V gene: TRBV20-1
clone size: -
CDR3 protein: CSGSGFDGYTF
CDR3 DNA: TGCAGTGGGAGTGGGTTTGATGGCTACACCTTC

D gene: -
J gene: TRBJ2-6
CDR3 length: 13
V gene: TRBV28
clone size: -
CDR3 protein: CASRIPGQGRLTF
CDR3 DNA: TGTGCCAGCAGGATTCCGGGACAAGGCCGTCTGACTTTC

D gene: -
J gene: TRBJ1-6
CDR3 length: 16
V gene: TRBV3-1/TRBV3-2
clone size: -
CDR3 protein: CASSQDMNFPGTPLHF
CDR3 DNA: TGTGCCAGCAGCCAAGATATGAACTTCCCGGGGACACCCCTCCACTTT

D gene: -
J gene: TRBJ2-1
CDR3 length: 16
V gene: TRBV27
clone size: -
CDR3 protein: CASKRYGAASDNEQFF
CDR3 DNA: TGTGCCAGCAAGCGTTATGGGGCAGCCAGTGACAATGAGCAGTTCTTC

D gene: TRBD2
J gene: TRBJ2-1
CDR3 length: 15
V gene: TRBV4-2
clone size: -
CDR3 protein: CASTPGGSSYNEQFF
CDR3 DNA: TGTGCCAGCACCCCGGGAGGATCGTCCTACAATGAGCAGTTCTTC

D gene: TRBD2
J gene: TRBJ2-1
CDR3 length: 15
V gene: TRBV3-1/TRBV3-2
clone size: -
CDR3 protein: CASSQASGGYNEQFF
CDR3 DNA: TGTGCCAGCAGCCAGGCTAGCGGGGGGTACAATGAGCAGTTCTTC

D gene: -
J gene: TRBJ2-3
CDR3 length: 15
V gene: TRBV10-2
clone size: -
CDR3 protein: CATLPRGGATDTQYF
CDR3 DNA: TGCGCCACCCTGCCTAGGGGGGGGGCAACAGATACGCAGTATTTT

D gene: -
J gene: TRBJ1-2
CDR3 length: 14
V gene: TRBV5-8
clone size: -
CDR3 protein: CASSFPGGLNGYTF
CDR3 DNA: TGTGCCAGCAGCTTCCCGGGGGGACTTAATGGCTACACCTTC

D gene: -
J gene: TRBJ1-4
CDR3 length: 14
V gene: TRBV2
clone size: -
CDR3 protein: CASRESRTAEKLFF
CDR3 DNA: TGTGCCAGCAGGGAGAGCAGGACAGCTGAAAAACTGTTTTTT

D gene: -
J gene: TRBJ1-6
CDR3 length: 12
V gene: TRBV5-4
clone size: -
CDR3 protein: CASSLQNSPLHF
CDR3 DNA: TGTGCCAGCAGCTTACAAAATTCACCCCTCCACTTT

D gene: -
J gene: TRBJ2-7
CDR3 length: 12
V gene: TRBV2
clone size: few
CDR3 protein: CASRQVNYEQYF
CDR3 DNA: TGTGCCAGCAGACAGGTAAACTACGAGCAGTACTTC

D gene: TRBD2
J gene: TRBJ2-5
CDR3 length: 15
V gene: TRBV7-2
clone size: -
CDR3 protein: CASSQGLAGLETQYF
CDR3 DNA: TGTGCCAGCAGCCAGGGACTAGCGGGGTTAGAGACCCAGTACTTC

D gene: -
J gene: TRBJ2-5
CDR3 length: 15
V gene: TRBV5-4
clone size: -
CDR3 protein: CASSWTRGRQETQYF
CDR3 DNA: TGTGCCAGCAGCTGGACCAGGGGTCGGCAGGAGACCCAGTACTTC

D gene: -
J gene: TRBJ1-4
CDR3 length: 14
V gene: TRBV2
clone size: -
CDR3 protein: CASSGRGGREKLFF
CDR3 DNA: TGTGCCAGCAGTGGTCGGGGAGGGAGGGAAAAACTGTTTTTT

D gene: -
J gene: TRBJ2-3
CDR3 length: 15
V gene: TRBV19
clone size: -
CDR3 protein: CASSIVSGPPDTQYF
CDR3 DNA: TGTGCCAGTAGTATAGTCAGCGGGCCCCCAGATACGCAGTATTTT

D gene: TRBD2
J gene: TRBJ2-7
CDR3 length: 15
V gene: TRBV5-4
clone size: -
CDR3 protein: CASSFGGGGPTEQYF
CDR3 DNA: TGTGCCAGCAGCTTCGGCGGGGGGGGACCTACGGAGCAGTACTTC

D gene: -
J gene: TRBJ1-4
CDR3 length: 12
V gene: TRBV2
clone size: -
CDR3 protein: CASRQGVEKLFF
CDR3 DNA: TGTGCCAGCAGGCAGGGTGTTGAAAAACTGTTTTTT

D gene: -
J gene: TRBJ2-4
CDR3 length: 16
V gene: TRBV21-1
clone size: -
CDR3 protein: CASTLLLAGDQNIQYF
CDR3 DNA: TGTGCCAGCACCCTACTACTAGCGGGGGACCAAAACATTCAGTACTTC

D gene: TRBD1
J gene: TRBJ1-6
CDR3 length: 15
V gene: TRBV6-5
clone size: once
CDR3 protein: CASSPQGQGASPLHF
CDR3 DNA: TGTGCCAGCAGTCCCCAGGGACAGGGGGCTTCACCCCTCCACTTT

D gene: TRBD1
J gene: TRBJ1-1
CDR3 length: 15
V gene: TRBV28
clone size: once
CDR3 protein: CASSSAGQPSPEAFF
CDR3 DNA: TGTGCCAGCAGTTCGGCGGGACAGCCCTCCCCTGAAGCTTTCTTT

D gene: -
J gene: TRBJ2-7
CDR3 length: 15
V gene: TRBV5-1
clone size: -
CDR3 protein: CASSLAAGSSYEQYF
CDR3 DNA: TGCGCCAGCAGCTTGGCCGCCGGGAGCTCCTACGAGCAGTACTTC

D gene: -
J gene: TRBJ2-6
CDR3 length: 18
V gene: TRBV25-1
clone size: -
CDR3 protein: CASSDSGGRPSGANVLTF
CDR3 DNA: TGTGCCAGCAGTGACTCTGGTGGGAGGCCGTCTGGGGCCAACGTCCTGACTTTC

D gene: -
J gene: TRBJ2-3
CDR3 length: 14
V gene: TRBV6-5
clone size: -
CDR3 protein: CASSSTTAADTQYF
CDR3 DNA: TGTGCCAGCAGTAGTACTACAGCGGCGGATACGCAGTATTTT

D gene: TRBD1
J gene: TRBJ2-7
CDR3 length: 15
V gene: TRBV5-1
clone size: -
CDR3 protein: CASRAGTGVLYEQYF
CDR3 DNA: TGCGCCAGCAGAGCCGGGACAGGGGTTCTATACGAGCAGTACTTC